The next 28 T cell receptor beta chains were all read from a single sample in a study of beta chain features in type 1 diabetes (dated by TCRdb to 2016 to 2019). Summary of the overall study and its limitations: In all four CD4+ subsets, TCRB CDR3 length was moderately but significantly shorter in type 1 diabetes patients.

The library was generated by the immunoSEQ multiplex PCR assay. The entire amount of isolated RNA was reverse transcribed using the High Capacity cDNA Reverse Transcription Kit, so the sequenced TCRB transcripts were expressed ones. The clones in this table, taken by TCRdb from immuneACCESS, are in-frame only. Not every clone is retained; where verified, under half of the shortfall comes from an unresolved V gene, and the cause of the rest is unknown. Across this sample there are about 700,000 clones, with about an eighth seen only once. The ten biggest clones cover 0.02% to 0.025% of the sample. Antigens for these TCRs are unknown. Sequencing used naive CD4+ T cells from blood. Interpreted using the paper, the cell subset or site label stands for: true naive CD4+ T cells. The receptors derive from a man aged 18 to 29 with type 1 diabetes.

This clone was picked up a small number of times. The chain links TRBV7-2 to TRBJ2-3; perhaps TRBD2 as D (5 bases). The V end lost 1 base, the J end lost 4 bases, and 18 bases lay between the germline ends. CDR1 and CDR2 (germline): SGHTA, FQGNSA. The CDR3 covers 17 residues. CDR3 region: CASSLVSGVALPDTQYF. CDR3 sequence (DNA): TGTGCCAGCAGCTTAGTCAGCGGAGTCGCCCTCCCAGATACGCAGTATTTT.

Only a few counts were recorded for this clone. V is TRBV29-1 and J is TRBJ2-2; D is uncertain. V lost 6 bases and J 4 bases, leaving 6 bases between the germline ends. The CDR3 totals 11 residues. Per the germline V gene, CDR1 is SQVTM and CDR2 is ANQGSEA. The DNA of the CDR3 is TGCAGCGTGACCCTCACCGGGGAGCTGTTTTTT. Amino acid sequence: CSVTLTGELFF.

In its sample, this clone was seen a few times. This chain joins TRBV10-3 and TRBJ2-5, with D tentatively TRBD2 (5 bases). Germline CDR1 reads ENHRY; CDR2 reads SYGVKD. CDR3 length equals 13 residues. Trimming cost V 4 bases and J 0 bases, with 6 bases left between them. CDR3: CAISVLDQETQYF. In nucleotides, the CDR3 is TGTGCCATCAGTGTACTAGACCAAGAGACCCAGTACTTC.

J is TRBJ1-1 and V is TRBV6-6; 8 bases are shared with TRBD1. The CDR3 consists of 14 residues. V lost 6 bases to trimming and J lost 1 base; unmatched junction nucleotides: 4. Germline-derived CDR1 and CDR2 are MNHNY and SVGAGI (reference sequence). The DNA of the CDR3 is TGTGCCAGCAGGTTGACAGGGGAGAACACTGAAGCTTTCTTT. Its protein product is CASRLTGENTEAFF.

The sample holds a few counts of this clone. The V call is TRBV9, the J call TRBJ2-1; unclear D gene. The CDR3 totals 15 residues. V was shortened by 0 bases and J by 0 bases, with 7 bases between the two germline ends. Germline lookup yields CDR1 SGDLS and CDR2 YYNGEE. CDR3 region: CASSVGTSSYNEQFF. CDR3 DNA: TGTGCCAGCAGCGTAGGGACCAGCTCCTACAATGAGCAGTTCTTC.

The chain has TRBV28 and TRBJ1-4; no firm D call. The germline gives CDR1 MDHEN, CDR2 SYDVKM. The CDR3 length is 14 residues. With 4 bases removed from V and 0 bases from J, the gap between germline ends came to 6 bases. This chain's CDR3 is CASSYGATNEKLFF. Here the CDR3 DNA reads TGTGCCAGCAGTTACGGGGCAACTAATGAAAAACTGTTTTTT.

V gene TRBV19 combines with J gene TRBJ1-5; 8 bases agree with TRBD1. The CDR3 is made up of 15 amino acids. Germline V CDR1 and CDR2: LNHDA, SQIVND (reference sequence). With 7 bases clipped from V and 4 bases from J, the junction kept 9 bases outside the gene matches. The CDR3 sequence: CASTSGGAGNQPQHF. DNA for the CDR3: TGTGCCAGTACCTCAGGGGGCGCAGGGAATCAGCCCCAGCATTTT.

This clone has a handful of counts. The chain links TRBV5-1 to TRBJ1-6, with TRBD1 identical over 7 bases. Germline loops: CDR1 SGHRS, CDR2 YFSETQ. This CDR3 region has 13 residues. The trim removed 4 bases at V and 13 bases at J, leaving 8 bases unmatched. The CDR3 loop is CASSGGTEFPLHF. In nucleotides, the CDR3 is TGCGCCAGCAGCGGCGGGACAGAATTTCCCCTCCACTTT.

In this sample, this clone turned up a few times. CDR3 nucleotide sequence: TGTGCCAGCAGCTTAGGTGGGGGCGGCAATCAGCCCCAGCATTTT. Translated: CASSLGGGGNQPQHF. The V call is TRBV13, the J call TRBJ1-5; D might be TRBD1 (6 bases). Germline values: CDR1 PRHDT, CDR2 FYEKMQ (reference sequence). Trimming left V 0 bases short and J 2 bases short, with 8 bases between. The CDR3 totals 15 residues.

The table lists this clone with a few counts. The same CDR3 also results from other DNA sequences found in this sample. V and J are TRBV20-1 and TRBJ2-3; D remains unclear. There are 11 residues in the CDR3. V lost 1 base and J lost 3, with 2 bases in between. From germline, CDR1 is DFQATT and CDR2 SNEGSKA (reference sequence). The DNA for the CDR3 is TGCAGTGCTAGAGGGACAGATACGCAGTATTTT. It codes for CSARGTDTQYF.

This rearrangement joins TRBV5-1 to TRBJ2-1; 10 nucleotides agree with TRBD1. CDR3 size: 18 residues. After removal of 0 bases from V and 5 bases from J, the junction contained 11 bases not matched to a gene. The germline CDR1 and CDR2 sequences are SGHRS and YFSETQ. The CDR3 DNA follows: TGCGCCAGCAGCTTGGCCGGAAAGGGGACAGGGGTAGACAATGAGCAGTTCTTC. Residues: CASSLAGKGTGVDNEQFF.

This chain joins TRBV7-2 and TRBJ1-2, with a weak D call TRBD1 (6 bases). Germline values: CDR1 SGHTA, CDR2 FQGNSA. The V end was cut by 5 bases, the J end by 5 bases, with 15 bases between. The CDR3 spans 14 residues. The CDR3 coding sequence is TGTGCCAGCAGCACGATACAGGGTCGGTATGGCTACACCTTC. Protein: CASSTIQGRYGYTF.

This chain links TRBV19 with TRBJ1-5; 8 nucleotides line up with TRBD1. The germline V gene encodes CDR1 LNHDA and CDR2 SQIVND (reference sequence). There are 15 residues in the CDR3. V shed 8 bases, J shed 5 bases, and the junction held 11 bases outside the gene matches. In DNA form, the CDR3 reads TGTGCCAGTGACCAGGGGGCCCGAATTTATCAGCCCCAGCATTTT. Translating it yields CASDQGARIYQPQHF.

This clone has more than one count but fewer than ten. The chain couples TRBV18 to TRBJ2-2; D gene uncertain. V was clipped by 2 bases and J by 4 bases, with 5 bases between them. The CDR3 length is 13 residues. Germline values: CDR1 KGHSH, CDR2 LQKENI. CDR3 coding DNA: TGTGCCAGCTCACCAAACCCCACCGGGGAGCTGTTTTTT. It yields the protein CASSPNPTGELFF. Full variable domain (missing parts from reference TRBV18 and TRBJ2-2): NAGVMQNPRHLVRRRGQEARLRCSPMKGHSHVYWYRQLPEEGLKFMVYLQKENIIDESGMPKERFSAEFPKEGPSILRIQQVVRGDSAAYFCASSPNPTGELFFGEGSRLTVL.

This clone was seen more than once but under ten times. The chain joins TRBV6-1 to TRBJ1-5, with TRBD1 matching over 8 bases. Germline CDR1 MNHNS, CDR2 SASEGT. The V gene end was trimmed by 3 bases and the J gene end by 2 bases; junction bases not matched to a gene: 6. This CDR3 comprises 16 residues. The CDR3 nucleotides read TGTGCCAGCAGTGATGCAGGGGGCTGGGGCAATCAGCCCCAGCATTTT. Its protein product is CASSDAGGWGNQPQHF.

V is TRBV28 and J is TRBJ2-5; D is possibly TRBD2 (6 bases). Germline loops: CDR1 MDHEN, CDR2 SYDVKM. The CDR3 is made up of 16 amino acids. Trimming removed 4 bases at V and 2 bases at J, with 17 bases between. The CDR3 here is CASSYHGRPGQETQYF. The CDR3 DNA reads TGTGCCAGCAGTTACCATGGGAGGCCGGGGCAAGAGACCCAGTACTTC.

This rearrangement joins TRBV10-2 to TRBJ2-3, with 8 bases that match TRBD2. The CDR3 loop spans 15 amino acids. J gave up 2 bases and V 7 bases, and 8 bases lay outside the gene matches. The germline V gene has CDR1 WSHSY and CDR2 SAAADI. The CDR3 reads CASTKAGGTTDTQYF. The CDR3 DNA sequence: TGCGCCAGCACGAAGGCGGGGGGAACCACAGATACGCAGTATTTT.

The V call is TRBV30, the J call TRBJ1-4; D not resolved. The V and J ends lost 4 bases and 4 bases respectively, with 16 bases between them. From germline, CDR1 is GTSNPN and CDR2 SVGIG (reference sequence). The CDR3 is 15 amino acids. CDR3 in DNA: TGTGCCTGGATGCGTGCTTGGGCCCTTAATGAAAAACTGTTTTTT. This encodes CAWMRAWALNEKLFF. Drawing the rest from reference TRBV30 and TRBJ1-4, the complete variable domain is SQTIHQWPATLVQPVGSPLSLECTVEGTSNPNLYWYRQAAGRGLQLLFYSVGIGQISSEVPQNLSASRPQDRQFILSSKKLLLSDSGFYLCAWMRAWALNEKLFFGSGTQLSVL.

There are a few counts of this clone. V and J are TRBV25-1 and TRBJ1-4; D not certain. Trimming took off 1 base at V and 2 bases at J, with 8 bases between the two ends. Germline values: CDR1 MGHDK, CDR2 SYGVNS. This CDR3 has 15 amino acids. This CDR3 is CASSESRRTNEKLFF. CDR3 bases: TGTGCCAGCAGTGAATCCAGGAGGACTAATGAAAAACTGTTTTTT.

This clone occurred a few times. The V call is TRBV10-2, the J call TRBJ1-1; D call uncertain. CDR1 and CDR2 (germline): WSHSY, SAAADI. The CDR3 extends over 14 amino acids. The V end was cut by 5 bases, the J end by 4 bases, with 14 bases between. Here the CDR3 DNA reads TGCGCCAGCAGTCCTCCGGAGTCGTTCACTGAAGCTTTCTTT. Residues: CASSPPESFTEAFF.

This chain uses TRBV6-1 with TRBJ1-1, with D possibly being TRBD1 (5 bases). The CDR3 has 14 residues. CDR1 and CDR2 from the germline V gene are MNHNS and SASEGT. The V end was cut by 6 bases, the J end by 1 base, with 12 bases between. This CDR3 reads CASSSDGGNTEAFF. The CDR3 DNA follows: TGTGCCAGCAGCAGCGACGGGGGGAACACTGAAGCTTTCTTT.

The V and J genes are TRBV6-5 and TRBJ2-5, with 14 bases fitting TRBD2. The CDR3 contains 15 residues. V shed 7 bases and J 1 base; nucleotides not matched to a gene: 2. CDR1 is MNHEY, CDR2 SVGAGI, per germline. For the CDR3, the DNA is TGTGCCAGCAATGGACTAGCGGGGGGCCAAGAGACCCAGTACTTC. This translates into CASNGLAGGQETQYF.

Here the CDR3 DNA reads TGTGCCAGCAGCTTGACAGGGGGCGATGAAAAACTGTTTTTT. It specifies CASSLTGGDEKLFF. The rearrangement joins TRBV5-4 to TRBJ1-4, with TRBD1 matching over 9 bases. Per the germline V gene, CDR1 is SGHNT and CDR2 is YYREEE (reference sequence). The CDR3 totals 14 residues. Trimming took 1 base from V and 6 from J; bases not matched to a gene: 1.

The chain couples TRBV18 to TRBJ2-7, with 9 bases identical to TRBD1. Germline V CDR1 and CDR2: KGHSH, LQKENI. V gave up 6 bases and J gave up 4 bases; unmatched junction bases: 7. The CDR3 runs to 14 residues. Here the CDR3 reads CASSLGQGQYEQYF. CDR3 DNA sequence: TGTGCCAGCTCCCTCGGACAGGGGCAATACGAGCAGTACTTC. Looking up the rest from reference TRBV18 and TRBJ2-7 gives the full variable domain: NAGVMQNPRHLVRRRGQEARLRCSPMKGHSHVYWYRQLPEEGLKFMVYLQKENIIDESGMPKERFSAEFPKEGPSILRIQQVVRGDSAAYFCASSLGQGQYEQYFGPGTRLTVT.

A word on this clone: Germline is not matched at one junction end, which may reflect a read error. The chain uses TRBV2 and TRBJ1-2; D perhaps matches TRBD1 (5 bases). Germline loops: CDR1 SNHLY, CDR2 FYNNEI. The CDR3 consists of 11 residues. This CDR3 is CASSIGTDVEF. CDR3 DNA sequence: TGTGCCAGCAGTATTGGGACCGATGTGGAATTC. Full variable domain (outside the CDR3, taken from reference TRBV2 and TRBJ1-2): EPEVTQTPSHQVTQMGQEVILRCVPISNHLYFYWYRQILGQKVEFLVSFYNNEISEKSEIFDDQFSVERPDGSNFTLKIRSTKLEDSAMYFCASSIGTDVEFGSGTRLTVV.

The rearrangement joins TRBV19 to TRBJ2-7; the D call may be TRBD1 or TRBD2 (5 bases each). Germline V gene sequence: CDR1 LNHDA, CDR2 SQIVND (reference sequence). The CDR3 is made up of 15 amino acids. V was cut by 6 bases and J by 2 bases, with 17 bases left in between. DNA of the CDR3: TGTGCCAGTAGCCCCGGGGCAGGCAGAACCTACGAGCAGTACTTC. It yields the protein CASSPGAGRTYEQYF.

The genes are TRBV28 and TRBJ2-3, with D maybe TRBD1 (6 bases). The V gene's germline CDR1 is MDHEN and CDR2 SYDVKM. The CDR3 has 15 residues. V lost 2 bases to trimming and J lost 0 bases, with 9 bases between them. Here the CDR3 DNA reads TGTGCCAGCAGTTTAATTACAGGGAGCACAGATACGCAGTATTTT. As protein: CASSLITGSTDTQYF.

This clone was found a few times. This chain uses TRBV5-1 with TRBJ2-7; D gene unclear. This CDR3 spans 13 amino acids. V was trimmed by 4 bases and J by 0 bases, leaving 8 bases between them. Per germline, CDR1 SGHRS and CDR2 YFSETQ. CDR3 amino acids: CASSQDVSYEQYF. DNA of the CDR3: TGCGCCAGCAGCCAGGACGTCTCCTACGAGCAGTACTTC.